This entry lists 24 T cell receptor beta chains sequenced from one sample in a study of blood T cell repertoires in COVID-19. Clones were read by immunoSEQ multiplex PCR, and TCRdb kept only the in-frame ones, dropping some. The sample lists around 110,000 clones; roughly 80% were seen once. Specimen: peripheral blood. These receptors were obtained from a young man with acute or convalescent COVID-19.

The rearrangement uses TRBV6-5 and TRBJ2-1, with D tentatively TRBD1 (5 bases). Per the germline V gene, CDR1 is MNHEY and CDR2 is SVGAGI. The CDR3 loop spans 15 amino acids. V was shortened by 8 bases and J by 0 bases, with 14 bases between the two germline ends. In nucleotides, the CDR3 is TGTGCCAGCGGTCCGCTTAGGGGCTCCTACAATGAGCAGTTCTTC. Protein product: CASGPLRGSYNEQFF.

The chain carries TRBV18 and TRBJ1-5, with 7 bases matching TRBD1. Trimming took 4 bases from V and 1 from J; bases not matched to a gene: 4. Germline V gene sequence: CDR1 KGHSH, CDR2 LQKENI. The CDR3 runs to 15 residues. CDR3 nucleotides: TGTGCCAGCTCACTCTTGGGACAGAGCAATCAGCCCCAGCATTTT. This encodes CASSLLGQSNQPQHF.

This clone was recorded at least ten times. J is TRBJ2-3 and V is TRBV5-1; 9 bases agree with TRBD1. V shed 7 bases, J shed 4 bases, and the junction held 10 bases outside the gene matches. The V gene's germline CDR1 is SGHRS and CDR2 YFSETQ. This CDR3 has 15 residues. In nucleotides, the CDR3 is TGCGCCAGCGACCCCGGGGACAGGGAGGCAGATACGCAGTATTTT. Its protein product is CASDPGDREADTQYF.

This clone was recorded once. CDR3 coding DNA: TGTGCCTGGAGTAGCGGACAGGGAGGCACAGATACGCAGTATTTT. Residues: CAWSSGQGGTDTQYF. The chain joins TRBV30 to TRBJ2-3, with 8 bases matching TRBD1. The CDR3 sequence is 15 residues long. Losses at the gene ends were 2 bases for V and 1 base for J; bases not matched to a gene: 5. Germline CDR1 and CDR2: GTSNPN and SVGIG (reference sequence). The variable domain in full, with the rest retrieved from reference TRBV30 and TRBJ2-3, is SQTIHQWPATLVQPVGSPLSLECTVEGTSNPNLYWYRQAAGRGLQLLFYSVGIGQISSEVPQNLSASRPQDRQFILSSKKLLLSDSGFYLCAWSSGQGGTDTQYFGPGTRLTVL.

The chain carries TRBV2 and TRBJ1-2, with TRBD1 identical over 7 bases. CDR3 length: 15 amino acids. Trimming at V came to 4 bases and at J to 6 bases, leaving 11 bases not matched to a gene. Germline V CDR1 and CDR2: SNHLY, FYNNEI. The CDR3 loop is CASSGYTGAHDGYTF. The CDR3 DNA is TGTGCCAGCAGTGGGTATACAGGGGCGCACGATGGCTACACCTTC.

The count of this clone is one. The V and J genes are TRBV2 and TRBJ2-1; 10 nucleotides line up with TRBD2. Germline V lookup: CDR1 SNHLY, CDR2 FYNNEI. The CDR3 spans 16 residues. V shed 6 bases and J 1 base; nucleotides not matched to a gene: 6. CDR3 sequence reads: CASSDVAGGSYNEQFF. The CDR3 nucleotides read TGTGCCAGCAGCGATGTAGCGGGAGGTTCCTACAATGAGCAGTTCTTC.

The chain uses TRBV18 and TRBJ1-6; 9 nucleotides line up with TRBD1. This CDR3 has 14 amino acids. Germline CDR1 is KGHSH and CDR2 is LQKENI. The V and J ends lost 2 bases and 7 bases, in that order; junction bases with no gene match: 0. As DNA, the CDR3 is TGTGCCAGCTCACCAGGACAGGGGAATTCACCCCTCCACTTT. It codes for CASSPGQGNSPLHF.

The rearrangement uses TRBV10-3 and TRBJ2-3; 11 nucleotides align to TRBD2. The CDR3 has 18 amino acids. The germline gives CDR1 ENHRY, CDR2 SYGVKD. The trim removed 10 bases at V and 3 bases at J, leaving 18 bases unmatched. Here the CDR3 reads CATTGDPGLAGATDTQYF. The DNA for the CDR3 is TGTGCCACCACGGGGGACCCTGGACTAGCGGGTGCTACAGATACGCAGTATTTT.

Regarding this clone: This sample includes further DNA sequences coding for the same CDR3. The J gene is TRBJ2-2, the V gene TRBV5-4; TRBD2 matches at 7 bases. The V gene end was trimmed by 0 bases and the J gene end by 7 bases; junction bases not matched to a gene: 0. Germline V gene sequence: CDR1 SGHNT, CDR2 YYREEE (reference sequence). The CDR3 has 13 residues. This chain's CDR3 is CASSLGGSGELFF. In nucleotides, the CDR3 is TGTGCCAGCAGCTTGGGCGGGAGCGGGGAGCTGTTTTTT.

The rearrangement uses TRBV7-8 and TRBJ1-5; TRBD1 is a possible D gene (5 bases). The CDR3 totals 16 residues. V was pared by 0 bases and J by 6 bases, with 15 bases between. Per germline, CDR1 SGHVS and CDR2 FQNEAQ. CDR3 in amino acids: CASSLAVGGRSQPQHF. The DNA for the CDR3 is TGTGCCAGCAGCTTAGCGGTCGGGGGAAGGAGTCAGCCCCAGCATTTT.

V usage is TRBV3-1 (or the pseudogene TRBV3-2) and J usage is TRBJ2-7; maybe TRBD2 (6 bases). This CDR3 contains 14 residues. V shed 0 bases and J shed 7 bases, with 13 bases lying between them. Germline CDR1 is LGHDT and CDR2 is YNNKEL (reference sequence). The CDR3 coding sequence is TGTGCCAGCAGCCAAGAGGCGGGGCGTCGGGAGCAGTACTTC. This gives the protein CASSQEAGRREQYF.

This chain connects TRBV7-2 to TRBJ1-2; TRBD1 matches at 10 bases. Trimming cost V 2 bases and J 8 bases; bases outside gene matches: 8. This CDR3 is built from 15 residues. Looked up from germline, CDR1 is SGHTA and CDR2 is FQGNSA. Here the CDR3 reads CASSLYPGTGEGYTF. As DNA, the CDR3 is TGTGCCAGCAGCTTATACCCCGGGACAGGGGAAGGCTACACCTTC.

The rearrangement uses TRBV19 and TRBJ2-1, with a tentative D call TRBD2 (6 bases). This CDR3 has 13 residues. Trimming left V 6 bases short and J 9 bases short, with 15 bases between. Germline-derived CDR1 and CDR2 are LNHDA and SQIVND (reference sequence). The CDR3: CASSASEVSEQFF. CDR3 DNA: TGTGCCAGTAGCGCTAGCGAAGTAAGTGAGCAGTTCTTC.

The genes are TRBV29-1 and TRBJ2-7; 7 nucleotides line up with TRBD1. The CDR3 runs to 12 residues. Per germline, CDR1 SQVTM and CDR2 ANQGSEA. With 7 bases clipped from V and 2 bases from J, the junction kept 5 bases outside the gene matches. CDR3 sequence reads: CSAVDRAYEQYF. The CDR3 DNA is TGCAGCGCCGTAGACAGGGCCTACGAGCAGTACTTC.

Note on this clone: The same CDR3 arises from other DNA sequences in this sample as well. The rearrangement joins TRBV19 to TRBJ1-1, with 8 bases fitting TRBD1. The CDR3 has 14 residues. After removal of 1 base from V and 5 bases from J, the junction contained 3 bases not matched to a gene. Germline V gives CDR1 LNHDA, CDR2 SQIVND (reference sequence). CDR3 in amino acids: CASSIGTGLTEAFF. Written as DNA, the CDR3 is TGTGCCAGTAGTATAGGGACAGGGCTGACTGAAGCTTTCTTT. The variable domain in full, with the rest retrieved from reference TRBV19 and TRBJ1-1, is DGGITQSPKYLFRKEGQNVTLSCEQNLNHDAMYWYRQDPGQGLRLIYYSQIVNDFQKGDIAEGYSVSREKKESFPLTVTSAQKNPTAFYLCASSIGTGLTEAFFGQGTRLTVV.

The chain carries TRBV6-1 and TRBJ1-4; 7 nucleotides agree with TRBD1. The V gene end was trimmed by 1 base and the J gene end by 7 bases; junction bases not matched to a gene: 6. The CDR3 covers 15 residues. CDR1 is MNHNS and CDR2 is SASEGT in the germline V gene. The CDR3 bases are TGTGCCAGCAGTGAAGGGGACAGTTTTAGTGAAAAACTGTTTTTT. Its translation is CASSEGDSFSEKLFF.

The chain employs TRBV23-1 and TRBJ1-1, with D possibly TRBD1 on 6 matching bases. TRBV23-1 is marked as an open reading frame, function uncertain. CDR3 length equals 17 residues. Trimming left V 0 bases short and J 0 bases short, with 14 bases between. CDR3 loop: CASSQSEGDYMNTEAFF. In DNA form, the CDR3 reads TGCGCCAGCAGTCAATCGGAGGGGGACTACATGAACACTGAAGCTTTCTTT.

The chain couples TRBV7-9 to TRBJ2-1; 8 positions agree with TRBD2. Trimming removed 5 bases from V and 9 bases from J; junction bases left unmatched: 6. CDR3 length equals 13 residues. Germline values: CDR1 SEHNR, CDR2 FQNEAQ (reference sequence). The CDR3 loop reads CASSPGGTGEQFF. The CDR3, as DNA: TGTGCCAGCAGCCCGGGAGGGACCGGTGAGCAGTTCTTC.

This chain uses TRBV6-1 with TRBJ2-7; possibly TRBD2 for D (5 bases). Germline V gene sequence: CDR1 MNHNS, CDR2 SASEGT. V dropped 2 bases and J dropped 2 bases, with 16 bases sitting between them. The CDR3 has 16 residues. This CDR3 is CASSENPGYGAYEQYV. The CDR3 nucleotides are TGTGCCAGCAGTGAAAACCCGGGGTACGGAGCCTACGAGCAGTACGTC.

This chain connects TRBV6-1 to TRBJ2-6; no reliable D call. Trimming shortened V by 2 bases and J by 1 base, and 9 bases separated the two germline ends. Germline V lookup: CDR1 MNHNS, CDR2 SASEGT. This CDR3 contains 16 residues. CDR3 coding DNA: TGTGCCAGCAGTGAAATGTGGGCGTCTGGGGCCAACGTCCTGACTTTC. This gives the protein CASSEMWASGANVLTF.

On this clone itself: The germline gene is not matched at one end of the junction; a read error may be the cause. This chain links TRBV19 with TRBJ2-1; D is ambiguous. Germline CDR1 is LNHDA and CDR2 is SQIVND (reference sequence). The CDR3 is made up of 13 amino acids. For the CDR3, the DNA is TGTGCCAGTCGTATGCTCCACAACAATGAGCAGTTCTTC. It yields the protein CASRMLHNNEQFF.

The J gene is TRBJ2-3, the V gene TRBV29-1, with TRBD1 identical over 11 bases. Germline CDR1 reads SQVTM; CDR2 reads ANQGSEA. With 6 bases clipped from V and 0 bases from J, the junction kept 2 bases outside the gene matches. The CDR3 length is 14 residues. The CDR3 is CSVDRGLSTDTQYF. The CDR3 DNA reads TGCAGCGTGGACAGGGGGCTAAGCACAGATACGCAGTATTTT.

The chain couples TRBV30 to TRBJ1-2; D ambiguous. Looked up from germline, CDR1 is GTSNPN and CDR2 is SVGIG (reference sequence). The CDR3 is 13 residues long. The V gene lost 4 bases and the J gene lost 2 bases, with 11 bases spanning the gap. CDR3 in amino acids: CAWNSPRNYGYTF. The CDR3 DNA sequence: TGTGCCTGGAACTCTCCGAGAAACTATGGCTACACCTTC.

This chain connects TRBV2 to TRBJ2-5; 9 bases are a match to TRBD2. V was clipped by 6 bases and J by 3 bases; unmatched bases: 17. CDR3 length equals 18 residues. Germline V gives CDR1 SNHLY, CDR2 FYNNEI. CDR3 sequence reads: CASSERITPAGGKETQYF. In DNA form, the CDR3 reads TGTGCCAGCAGCGAACGGATTACCCCGGCGGGAGGGAAAGAGACCCAGTACTTC.